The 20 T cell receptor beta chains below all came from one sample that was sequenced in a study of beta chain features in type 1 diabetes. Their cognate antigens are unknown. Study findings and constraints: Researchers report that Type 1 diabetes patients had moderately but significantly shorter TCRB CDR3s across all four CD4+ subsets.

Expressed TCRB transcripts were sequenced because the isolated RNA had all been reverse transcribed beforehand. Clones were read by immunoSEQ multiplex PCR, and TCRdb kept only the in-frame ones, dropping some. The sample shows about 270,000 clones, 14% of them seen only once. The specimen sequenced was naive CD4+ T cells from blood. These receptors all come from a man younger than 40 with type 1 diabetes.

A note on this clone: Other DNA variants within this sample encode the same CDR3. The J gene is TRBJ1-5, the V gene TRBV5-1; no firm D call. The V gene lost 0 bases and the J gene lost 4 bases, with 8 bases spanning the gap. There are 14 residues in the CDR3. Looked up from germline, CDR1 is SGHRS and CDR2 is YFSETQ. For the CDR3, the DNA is TGCGCCAGCAGCTTGGGGGGAGGGAATCAGCCCCAGCATTTT. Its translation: CASSLGGGNQPQHF.

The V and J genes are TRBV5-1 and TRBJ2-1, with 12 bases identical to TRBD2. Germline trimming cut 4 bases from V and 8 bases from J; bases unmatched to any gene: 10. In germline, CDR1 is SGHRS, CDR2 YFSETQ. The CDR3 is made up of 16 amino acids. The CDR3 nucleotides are TGCGCCAGCAGCCCCGTGTTGACTAGCGGGAGACATGAGCAGTTCTTC. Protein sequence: CASSPVLTSGRHEQFF.

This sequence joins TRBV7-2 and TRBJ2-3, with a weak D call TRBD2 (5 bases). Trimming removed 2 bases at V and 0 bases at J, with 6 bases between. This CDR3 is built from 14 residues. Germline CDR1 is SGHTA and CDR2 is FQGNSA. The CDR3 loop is CASSLRESTDTQYF. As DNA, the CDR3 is TGTGCCAGCAGCTTAAGGGAGAGCACAGATACGCAGTATTTT.

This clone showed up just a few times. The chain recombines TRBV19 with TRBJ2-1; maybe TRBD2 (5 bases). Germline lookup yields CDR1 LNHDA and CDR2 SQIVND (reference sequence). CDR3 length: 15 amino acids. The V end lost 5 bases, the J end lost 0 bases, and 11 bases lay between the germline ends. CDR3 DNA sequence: TGTGCCAGTAGTCTCGGGATAGGCTCCTACAATGAGCAGTTCTTC. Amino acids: CASSLGIGSYNEQFF.

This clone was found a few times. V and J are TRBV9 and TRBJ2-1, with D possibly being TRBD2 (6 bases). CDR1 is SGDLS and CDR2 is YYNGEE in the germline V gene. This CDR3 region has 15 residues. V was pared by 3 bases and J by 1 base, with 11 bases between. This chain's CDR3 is CASSGPSASYNEQFF. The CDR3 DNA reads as TGTGCCAGCAGCGGCCCTAGCGCTTCCTACAATGAGCAGTTCTTC.

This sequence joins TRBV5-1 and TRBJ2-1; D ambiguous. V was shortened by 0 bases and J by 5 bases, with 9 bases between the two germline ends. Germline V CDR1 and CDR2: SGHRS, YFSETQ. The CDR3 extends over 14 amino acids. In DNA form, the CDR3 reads TGCGCCAGCAGCTTGGGAGAGCGTAACAATGAGCAGTTCTTC. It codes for CASSLGERNNEQFF.

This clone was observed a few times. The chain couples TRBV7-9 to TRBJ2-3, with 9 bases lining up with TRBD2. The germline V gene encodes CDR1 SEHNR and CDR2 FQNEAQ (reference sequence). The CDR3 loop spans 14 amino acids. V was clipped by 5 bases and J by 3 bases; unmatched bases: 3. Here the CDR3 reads CASSQGLATDTQYF. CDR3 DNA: TGTGCCAGCAGCCAGGGACTAGCTACAGATACGCAGTATTTT.

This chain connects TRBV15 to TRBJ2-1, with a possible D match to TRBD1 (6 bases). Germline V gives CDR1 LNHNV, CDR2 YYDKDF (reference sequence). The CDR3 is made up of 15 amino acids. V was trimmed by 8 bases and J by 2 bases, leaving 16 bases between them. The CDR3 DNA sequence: TGTGCCACCGGGCCGCGACAGGCAACCTACAATGAGCAGTTCTTC. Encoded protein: CATGPRQATYNEQFF.

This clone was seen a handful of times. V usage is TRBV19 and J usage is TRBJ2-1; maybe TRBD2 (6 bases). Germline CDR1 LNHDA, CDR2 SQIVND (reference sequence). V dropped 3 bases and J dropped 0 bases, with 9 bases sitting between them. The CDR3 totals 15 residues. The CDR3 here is CASSILEGSYNEQFF. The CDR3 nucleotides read TGTGCCAGTAGTATTTTGGAGGGCTCCTACAATGAGCAGTTCTTC.

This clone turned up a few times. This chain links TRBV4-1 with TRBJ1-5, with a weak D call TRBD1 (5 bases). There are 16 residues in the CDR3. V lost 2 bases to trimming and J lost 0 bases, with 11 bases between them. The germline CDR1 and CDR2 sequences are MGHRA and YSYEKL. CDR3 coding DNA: TGCGCCAGCAGCCAATACGGACACCTTAGCAATCAGCCCCAGCATTTT. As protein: CASSQYGHLSNQPQHF.

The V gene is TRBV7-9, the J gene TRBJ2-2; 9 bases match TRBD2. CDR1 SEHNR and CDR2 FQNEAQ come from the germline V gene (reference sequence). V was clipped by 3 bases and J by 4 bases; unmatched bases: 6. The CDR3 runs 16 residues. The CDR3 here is CASSFSGSVVTGELFF. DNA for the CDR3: TGTGCCAGCAGCTTTAGCGGGAGTGTCGTCACCGGGGAGCTGTTTTTT.

The CDR3 nucleotides are TGTGCCAGCAGCCCGAGACAGTACTATGGCTACACCTTC. Its translation: CASSPRQYYGYTF. The chain is built from TRBV2 and TRBJ1-2, with D possibly being TRBD1 (5 bases). The CDR3 is made up of 13 amino acids. V shed 6 bases and J shed 3 bases, with 11 bases lying between them. Looked up from germline, CDR1 is SNHLY and CDR2 is FYNNEI. The entire variable domain, with the rest obtained from reference TRBV2 and TRBJ1-2, is as follows: EPEVTQTPSHQVTQMGQEVILRCVPISNHLYFYWYRQILGQKVEFLVSFYNNEISEKSEIFDDQFSVERPDGSNFTLKIRSTKLEDSAMYFCASSPRQYYGYTFGSGTRLTVV.

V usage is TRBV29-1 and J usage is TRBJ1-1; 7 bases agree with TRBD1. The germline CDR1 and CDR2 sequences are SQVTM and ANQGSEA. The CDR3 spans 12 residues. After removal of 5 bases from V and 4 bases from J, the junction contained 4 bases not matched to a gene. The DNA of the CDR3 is TGCAGCGTTACCGACAGGGTCACTGAAGCTTTCTTT. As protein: CSVTDRVTEAFF.

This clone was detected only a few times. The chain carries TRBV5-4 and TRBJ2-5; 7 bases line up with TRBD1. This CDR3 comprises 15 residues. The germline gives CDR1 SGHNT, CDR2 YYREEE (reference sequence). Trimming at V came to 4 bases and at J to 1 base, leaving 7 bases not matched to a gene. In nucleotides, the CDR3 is TGTGCCAGCAGCGACGCGACAGGGTTCCAAGAGACCCAGTACTTC. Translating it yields CASSDATGFQETQYF.

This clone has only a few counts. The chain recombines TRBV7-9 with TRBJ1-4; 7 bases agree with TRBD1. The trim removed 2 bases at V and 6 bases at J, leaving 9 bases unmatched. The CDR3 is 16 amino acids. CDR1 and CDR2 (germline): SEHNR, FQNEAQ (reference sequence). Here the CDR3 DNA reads TGTGCCAGCAGCTTAAGGCCCGGGACAGCGGATGAAAAACTGTTTTTT. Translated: CASSLRPGTADEKLFF.

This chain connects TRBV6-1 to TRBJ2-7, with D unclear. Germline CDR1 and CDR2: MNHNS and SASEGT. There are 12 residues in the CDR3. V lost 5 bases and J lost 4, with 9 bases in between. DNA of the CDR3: TGTGCCAGCAGTCAGGCAGTTTACGAGCAGTACTTC. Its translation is CASSQAVYEQYF.

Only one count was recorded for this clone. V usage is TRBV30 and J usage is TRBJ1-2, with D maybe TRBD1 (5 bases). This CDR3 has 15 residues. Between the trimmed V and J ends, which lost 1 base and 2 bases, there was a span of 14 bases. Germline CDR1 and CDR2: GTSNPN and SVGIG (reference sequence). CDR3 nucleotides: TGTGCCTGGAGTGACCTCCGACAGAGAAACTATGGCTACACCTTC. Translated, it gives CAWSDLRQRNYGYTF. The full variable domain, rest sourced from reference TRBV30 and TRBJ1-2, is SQTIHQWPATLVQPVGSPLSLECTVEGTSNPNLYWYRQAAGRGLQLLFYSVGIGQISSEVPQNLSASRPQDRQFILSSKKLLLSDSGFYLCAWSDLRQRNYGYTFGSGTRLTVV.

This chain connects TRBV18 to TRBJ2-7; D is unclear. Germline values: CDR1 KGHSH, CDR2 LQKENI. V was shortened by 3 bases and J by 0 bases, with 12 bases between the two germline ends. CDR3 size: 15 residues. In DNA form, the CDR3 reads TGTGCCAGCTCACCGCGGCAGACGCCCTCCTACGAGCAGTACTTC. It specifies CASSPRQTPSYEQYF.

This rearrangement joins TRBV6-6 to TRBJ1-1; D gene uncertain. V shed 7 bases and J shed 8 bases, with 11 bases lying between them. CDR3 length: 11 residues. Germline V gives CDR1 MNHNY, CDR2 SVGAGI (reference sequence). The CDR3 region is CASILVREAFF. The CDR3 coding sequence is TGTGCCAGCATCCTCGTCAGGGAAGCTTTCTTT.

CDR3: CASSLDPNQETQYF. CDR3 in DNA: TGTGCCAGCAGCTTGGATCCAAACCAAGAGACCCAGTACTTC. The chain recombines TRBV5-4 with TRBJ2-5; no clear D gene. CDR1 is SGHNT, CDR2 YYREEE, per germline (reference sequence). The CDR3 runs to 14 residues. Deletions cut 0 bases from V and 0 bases from J, with 6 bases between.